Below, one T cell receptor (beta chain) is given with its context. TCRdb keeps only in-frame clones here, not all; method: immunoSEQ multiplex PCR. Altogether 150,000 to 200,000 clones are present, 84% being singletons, with the ten largest covering 13% to 15%. These data belong to a study of blood T cell repertoires in COVID-19. The CDR3 covers 14 residues. Trimming removed 6 bases from V and 5 bases from J; junction bases left unmatched: 9. Germline V gene data show CDR1 as LNHDA and CDR2 as SQIVND (reference sequence). Participants came from some 23 US areas, aged roughly 18 to 90 years. Each recovered donor of Cohort 3 presented with two negative PCRs, clearance, or symptom resolution.

Specimen: PBMCs or T cells enriched from blood (not recorded which). V gene TRBV19 combines with J gene TRBJ2-5; 7 bases align to TRBD2. This clonotype originated in a man aged 50 to 59 who had recovered from COVID-19. CDR3 residues: CASRPSGRTETQYF. Written as DNA, the CDR3 is TGTGCCAGTAGGCCTAGCGGCCGGACGGAGACCCAGTACTTC.